These 25 T cell receptor beta chains came from one sample sequenced in a study of T-cell memory formation after mild COVID-19. A single record per CDR3 protein comes from TCRdb applying MiXCR to the 5' RACE reads. The table records some 200,000 distinct CDR3 sequences, around 9.5% of them present only once. Sequencing was done on a sample of PBMCs or a T cell subset sorted from them (not recorded which). The receptor set was obtained from a man younger than 30 who had mild COVID-19 (a few samples of this study predate the infection). Cell type and time point are not known.

This clonotype was counted many times. Here the CDR3 reads CSARAGQGDEQYF. The CDR3 DNA reads as TGCAGTGCTAGAGCTGGACAGGGTGACGAGCAGTACTTC. V is TRBV20-1 and J is TRBJ2-7, with 8 bases lining up with TRBD1. Germline CDR1 reads DFQATT; CDR2 reads SNEGSKA (reference sequence). CDR3 length: 13 amino acids. After removal of 1 base from V and 5 bases from J, the junction contained 4 bases not matched to a gene.

V and J are TRBV2 and TRBJ2-7, with 8 bases lining up with TRBD1. The V gene end was trimmed by 9 bases and the J gene end by 2 bases; junction bases not matched to a gene: 9. The germline V gene encodes CDR1 SNHLY and CDR2 FYNNEI. The CDR3 contains 14 residues. The CDR3 coding sequence is TGTGCCAGAAGTTCGACAGGGGTCCCCTACGAGCAGTACTTC. Translated: CARSSTGVPYEQYF.

In this sample, this clonotype turned up a few times. The gene calls are TRBV5-1 and TRBJ2-7, with D unresolved. The CDR3 is 15 amino acids. Germline V gene data show CDR1 as SGHRS and CDR2 as YFSETQ. Trimming cost V 0 bases and J 3 bases, with 13 bases left between them. In DNA, the CDR3 is TGCGCCAGCAGCTTGGGAGAACACCTCTTCTACGAGCAGTACTTC. This gives the protein CASSLGEHLFYEQYF.

This clonotype was seen only a few times. This chain uses TRBV9 with TRBJ1-2; 8 positions agree with TRBD1. The CDR3 contains 13 residues. Germline-derived CDR1 and CDR2 are SGDLS and YYNGEE. V trimming: 3 bases; J trimming: 7 bases; junction bases outside the gene matches: 5. CDR3 bases: TGTGCCAGCAGCGCGGACAGGGCCGGTGGCTACACCTTC. It specifies CASSADRAGGYTF.

This chain connects TRBV7-3 to TRBJ1-2; weak D call: TRBD1 (6 bases). There are 11 residues in the CDR3. Germline V gene lookup returns CDR1 SGHTA and CDR2 FQGTGA. The V and J ends lost 5 bases and 8 bases respectively, with 9 bases between them. Here the CDR3 DNA reads TGTGCCAGCAGCGCAGGGGACGGCTACACCTTC. Translating gives CASSAGDGYTF.

The chain is built from TRBV7-3 and TRBJ2-3; 9 bases align to TRBD1. The length of the CDR3 is 17 residues. Germline V gene data show CDR1 as SGHTA and CDR2 as FQGTGA. V lost 5 bases and J lost 4; bases outside the gene matches: 13. The chain's CDR3 is CASSQGQGAASADTQYF. In DNA form, the CDR3 reads TGTGCCAGCAGCCAGGGACAGGGAGCCGCGTCGGCAGATACGCAGTATTTT.

The DNA for the CDR3 is TGCAGCGTCAGGTCGGTGCAGGGAGCAAATGGCTACACCTTC. This translates into CSVRSVQGANGYTF. The chain carries TRBV29-1 and TRBJ1-2, with D perhaps matching TRBD1 (5 bases). The CDR3 runs 14 residues. The V end was cut by 6 bases, the J end by 6 bases, with 20 bases between. CDR1 is SQVTM and CDR2 is ANQGSEA in the germline V gene.

This clonotype came up many times. The chain is built from TRBV6-5 and TRBJ1-5, with D uncertain. Germline lookup yields CDR1 MNHEY and CDR2 SVGAGI. Trimming removed 5 bases from V and 3 bases from J, with 11 bases in between. The CDR3 extends over 14 amino acids. CDR3 in amino acids: CASSPGLLNQPQHF. CDR3 in DNA: TGTGCCAGCAGTCCAGGACTGCTCAATCAGCCCCAGCATTTT.

This clonotype appeared a few times. V is TRBV7-6 and J is TRBJ2-5, with D perhaps TRBD1 (6 bases). Germline V gene data show CDR1 as SGHVS and CDR2 as FNYEAQ. V was shortened by 3 bases and J by 2 bases, with 16 bases between the two germline ends. This CDR3 is built from 16 residues. CDR3: CASSFYSGQTQETQYF. CDR3 DNA: TGTGCCAGCAGCTTTTACTCGGGACAAACTCAAGAGACCCAGTACTTC.

This clonotype was picked up a small number of times. The chain employs TRBV5-1 and TRBJ1-2; 7 bases map to TRBD1. This CDR3 region has 15 residues. Unmatched junction bases numbered 10, after V lost 1 base and J lost 7 bases. CDR1 and CDR2 (germline): SGHRS, YFSETQ. DNA of the CDR3: TGCGCCAGCAGCTTGTCCGGGACAGAGTACAGTGGCTACACCTTC. Residues: CASSLSGTEYSGYTF. The whole variable domain, filled in from reference TRBV5-1 and TRBJ1-2, reads KAGVTQTPRYLIKTRGQQVTLSCSPISGHRSVSWYQQTPGQGLQFLFEYFSETQRNKGNFPGRFSGRQFSNSRSEMNVSTLELGDSALYLCASSLSGTEYSGYTFGSGTRLTVV.

The rearrangement links TRBV6-6 to TRBJ1-1, with D possibly TRBD1 on 5 matching bases. V lost 2 bases and J lost 5, with 12 bases in between. Per germline, CDR1 MNHNY and CDR2 SVGAGI (reference sequence). This CDR3 has 14 residues. CDR3 amino acids: CASSYATESTEAFF. CDR3 in DNA: TGTGCCAGCAGTTACGCGACAGAGAGTACTGAAGCTTTCTTT.

This clonotype was seen only a few times. The V gene is TRBV11-2, the J gene TRBJ2-3, with D tentatively TRBD2 (7 bases). This CDR3 is 17 amino acids long. V was trimmed by 3 bases and J by 4 bases, leaving 20 bases between them. CDR1 SGHAT and CDR2 FQNNGV come from the germline V gene. The CDR3 sequence is CASSFLASGGAADTQYF. For the CDR3, the DNA is TGTGCCAGCAGCTTCTTAGCATCTGGGGGGGCCGCAGATACGCAGTATTTT.

The gene calls are TRBV12-3 or TRBV12-4 and TRBJ2-7; tentatively, D is TRBD1 (5 bases). V lost 7 bases to trimming and J lost 4 bases, with 14 bases between them. This CDR3 contains 13 residues. In DNA, the CDR3 is TGTGCCAGCAAACACGAACCAGGGTACGAGCAGTACGTC. Its protein product is CASKHEPGYEQYV.

This sequence joins TRBV28 and TRBJ2-7; D gene uncertain. The CDR3 is 13 amino acids. CDR1 MDHEN and CDR2 SYDVKM come from the germline V gene. Trimming left V 7 bases short and J 4 bases short, with 14 bases between. DNA of the CDR3: TGTGCCAGCATGGGCAGAAACTCGTACGAGCAGTACGTC. Encoded protein: CASMGRNSYEQYV.

This clonotype has just a few counts. The chain carries TRBV5-1 and TRBJ2-7; D is ambiguous. The germline V and J ends were trimmed by 2 bases and 0 bases, with 15 bases remaining between them. Germline V gene data show CDR1 as SGHRS and CDR2 as YFSETQ. CDR3 size: 16 residues. CDR3 region: CASSLPAPNNSYEQYV. CDR3 bases: TGCGCCAGCAGCTTACCGGCTCCAAATAACTCCTACGAGCAGTACGTC.

This clonotype has more than one count but fewer than ten. The chain links TRBV10-2 to TRBJ2-4; 14 bases align to TRBD2. The germline gives CDR1 WSHSY, CDR2 SAAADI. V trimming: 3 bases; J trimming: 1 base; junction bases outside the gene matches: 8. The CDR3 extends over 19 amino acids. This chain's CDR3 is CASSDLHGLAGGAKNIQYF. The DNA of the CDR3 is TGCGCCAGCAGTGACCTCCACGGACTAGCGGGGGGCGCCAAAAACATTCAGTACTTC.

At least ten counts were recorded for this clonotype. The gene calls are TRBV7-2 and TRBJ2-3; D is uncertain. The CDR3 totals 12 residues. Trimming left V 4 bases short and J 2 bases short, with 4 bases between. The germline V gene has CDR1 SGHTA and CDR2 FQGNSA. The CDR3 bases are TGTGCCAGCAGCTCTTACACAGATACGCAGTATTTT. Protein product: CASSSYTDTQYF.

V gene TRBV5-1 combines with J gene TRBJ2-5; 8 bases agree with TRBD2. The ends lost 3 bases at V and 1 base at J; junction bases unmatched: 5. Germline CDR1 reads SGHRS; CDR2 reads YFSETQ. CDR3 length equals 15 residues. The CDR3 region is CASSSRGGFQETQYF. The CDR3 nucleotides read TGCGCCAGCAGCTCTCGGGGGGGTTTCCAAGAGACCCAGTACTTC.

V gene TRBV2 combines with J gene TRBJ1-3; D not resolved. Looked up from germline, CDR1 is SNHLY and CDR2 is FYNNEI. Trimming cost V 6 bases and J 3 bases, with 12 bases left between them. The CDR3 is 14 amino acids. The CDR3, as DNA: TGTGCCAGCAGATGGCAGCCGAATGGAAACACCATATATTTT. This sequence encodes CASRWQPNGNTIYF. The entire variable domain, with the rest obtained from reference TRBV2 and TRBJ1-3, is as follows: EPEVTQTPSHQVTQMGQEVILRCVPISNHLYFYWYRQILGQKVEFLVSFYNNEISEKSEIFDDQFSVERPDGSNFTLKIRSTKLEDSAMYFCASRWQPNGNTIYFGEGSWLTVV.

There are a few counts of this clonotype. The chain has TRBV4-3 and TRBJ2-1, with D possibly being TRBD1 (6 bases). Trimming removed 4 bases from V and 0 bases from J, with 22 bases in between. Germline V gene data show CDR1 as LGHNA and CDR2 as YSLEER. The CDR3 spans 19 residues. The CDR3 DNA reads TGCGCCAGCAGCCGCGGAACAGGGAAGGGCCGTCTCTCCTACAATGAGCAGTTCTTC. As protein: CASSRGTGKGRLSYNEQFF.

In its sample, this clonotype was seen many times. The chain links TRBV4-1 to TRBJ2-4; a possible D gene is TRBD2 (6 bases). Germline CDR1 and CDR2: MGHRA and YSYEKL. There are 17 residues in the CDR3. Trimming removed 2 bases at V and 3 bases at J, with 17 bases between. The CDR3 spells CASSQPSGFGGKNIQYF. DNA of the CDR3: TGCGCCAGCAGCCAACCTTCAGGGTTCGGGGGCAAAAACATTCAGTACTTC.

Ten or more counts support this clonotype. The chain recombines TRBV11-2 with TRBJ2-6; D is perhaps TRBD1 (5 bases). Germline V gene lookup returns CDR1 SGHAT and CDR2 FQNNGV. Trimming removed 4 bases at V and 4 bases at J, with 11 bases between. The CDR3 loop spans 15 amino acids. CDR3 bases: TGTGCCAGCAGCTCCCAGGGTAGCGGGGCCAACGTCCTGACTTTC. Its translation: CASSSQGSGANVLTF.

This clonotype was seen a handful of times. V and J are TRBV15 and TRBJ1-4; 8 positions agree with TRBD1. CDR1 is LNHNV and CDR2 is YYDKDF in the germline V gene (reference sequence). The trim removed 3 bases at V and 5 bases at J, leaving 2 bases unmatched. CDR3 size: 14 residues. CDR3 sequence (DNA): TGTGCCACCAGCAGGGACAGGGTAAATGAAAAACTGTTTTTT. Amino acid sequence: CATSRDRVNEKLFF.

The chain employs TRBV28 and TRBJ1-2; tentatively, D is TRBD1 (5 bases). Per germline, CDR1 MDHEN and CDR2 SYDVKM. The ends were cut back, 5 bases at V and 2 bases at J, with 15 bases in the middle. The CDR3 is 15 residues long. The CDR3 loop reads CASSLSLTENYGYTF. CDR3 DNA: TGTGCCAGCAGTCTCTCGTTGACAGAAAACTATGGCTACACCTTC.

This clonotype was observed many times. V gene TRBV4-2 combines with J gene TRBJ1-2, with a weak D call TRBD1 (6 bases). Germline V gene data show CDR1 as LGHNA and CDR2 as YNFKEQ. Trimming shortened V by 3 bases and J by 0 bases, and 26 bases separated the two germline ends. The CDR3 loop spans 20 amino acids. Here the CDR3 reads CASSHQLGSGARGSNYGYTF. The CDR3 DNA is TGTGCCAGCAGCCACCAACTAGGGTCAGGGGCGCGAGGATCTAACTATGGCTACACCTTC.